Shown below are 22 T cell receptor beta chains from a single sample sequenced in a study of breast tumors, draining lymph nodes, adjacent tissues. Breast cancer patients provided tissue from their axillary draining lymph nodes. TCRdb called the multiplex PCR reads again in MiXCR, with one record for every CDR3 protein. In the table there are approximately 200,000 distinct CDR3 sequences, about 32% of which are singletons. Material for sequencing was axillary lymph node tissue. Receptors were obtained from a female donor with breast cancer. Some clones in this sample may be carry-over from other donors' samples.

The V gene is TRBV12-1, the J gene TRBJ2-7; the DNA was not compared with TRBD1, the D call given in the table. TRBV12-1 is given as a pseudogene. The CDR3 runs to 11 residues. The chain's CDR3 is CASSSPYVQYF. Here the CDR3 DNA reads TGTGCCAGCAGCTCCCCTTACGTGCAGTACTTC.

The chain employs TRBV4-2 and TRBJ2-1; D remains unclear. CDR3 length: 16 amino acids. Germline V gene data show CDR1 as LGHNA and CDR2 as YNFKEQ. Trimming left V 5 bases short and J 4 bases short, with 18 bases between. The CDR3 coding sequence is TGTGCCAGCAGCGACCAGAATGATAGCTCTTACAATGAGCAGTTCTTC. It yields the protein CASSDQNDSSYNEQFF.

This clonotype appeared many times. This chain links TRBV5-1 with TRBJ1-2; weak D call: TRBD1 (6 bases). V was pared by 0 bases and J by 6 bases, with 15 bases between. The CDR3 has 15 amino acids. Germline CDR1 is SGHRS and CDR2 is YFSETQ. Here the CDR3 DNA reads TGCGCCAGCAGCTTGGAGGGGGTAACTACCCATGGCTACACCTTC. It specifies CASSLEGVTTHGYTF. The full variable domain, its missing parts supplied by reference TRBV5-1 and TRBJ1-2, is KAGVTQTPRYLIKTRGQQVTLSCSPISGHRSVSWYQQTPGQGLQFLFEYFSETQRNKGNFPGRFSGRQFSNSRSEMNVSTLELGDSALYLCASSLEGVTTHGYTFGSGTRLTVV.

This clonotype was observed at least ten times. The chain combines TRBV2 with TRBJ1-4; 7 bases line up with TRBD1. Germline assignment: CDR1 SNHLY and CDR2 FYNNEI. V shed 6 bases and J 6 bases; nucleotides not matched to a gene: 10. The CDR3 runs 15 residues. CDR3 residues: CASSGQGVIDEKLFF. The CDR3 DNA reads TGTGCCAGCAGCGGGCAGGGGGTCATTGATGAAAAACTGTTTTTT.

This clonotype was recorded many times. The chain has TRBV20-1 and TRBJ2-6; D is ambiguous. This CDR3 is built from 12 residues. Trimming took 6 bases from V and 1 from J, leaving 4 bases between them. Germline V gives CDR1 DFQATT, CDR2 SNEGSKA (reference sequence). The CDR3 nucleotides read TGCAGTGCCGCGTCTGGGGCCAACGTCCTGACTTTC. It yields the protein CSAASGANVLTF.

This clonotype was seen at least ten times. V and J are TRBV7-2 and TRBJ2-2, with a tentative D call TRBD2 (7 bases). V lost 5 bases, J lost 3 bases, and 16 bases lay in between. Germline V lookup: CDR1 SGHTA, CDR2 FQGNSA. This CDR3 comprises 16 residues. The CDR3 DNA follows: TGTGCCAGCAGCCCAAGGGGGGGGGGCCACACCGGGGAGCTGTTTTTT. As protein: CASSPRGGGHTGELFF.

J is TRBJ2-3 and V is TRBV3-1, with 8 bases that match TRBD2. Trimming removed 0 bases from V and 11 bases from J; junction bases left unmatched: 16. CDR1 LGHDT and CDR2 YNNKEL come from the germline V gene (reference sequence). The CDR3 has 17 residues. CDR3 region: CASSQEVGGRSGDEQYF. CDR3 nucleotides: TGTGCCAGCAGCCAAGAGGTTGGCGGGAGGAGTGGGGATGAGCAGTATTTT.

A remark on this clonotype: The DNA is omitted, as the CDR3 cannot be located on it reliably, and the CDR3 follows TCRdb's listing. The chain links TRBV5-5 to TRBJ2-2; the D call TRBD1 from the table was never checked on the DNA. Germline CDR1 SGHKS, CDR2 YYEKEE (reference sequence). The CDR3 totals 18 residues, both ends included. CDR3 in amino acids: CASSSTRGGAIQTGSCFF.

About this clonotype itself: The junction does not match germline at one end; this may be a read error. The rearrangement joins TRBV12-3 or TRBV12-4 to TRBJ2-2; the D gene is possibly TRBD2 (6 bases). This CDR3 has 13 residues. CDR3 residues: CASRGDLAGELFF. The CDR3 nucleotides are TGTGCCAGCAGGGGGGACTTAGCCGGCGAGCTGTTTTTT.

This clonotype was observed many times. The gene calls are TRBV6-1 and TRBJ1-2; D remains unclear. V dropped 1 base and J dropped 4 bases, with 13 bases sitting between them. The CDR3 covers 15 residues. Germline V gene data show CDR1 as MNHNS and CDR2 as SASEGT. The CDR3 sequence: CASSEGPEKRYGYTF. The DNA of the CDR3 is TGTGCCAGCAGTGAAGGGCCAGAGAAGCGCTATGGCTACACCTTC.

This clonotype occurred many times. Here the CDR3 reads CASSLAGLGRGTQYF. The DNA of the CDR3 is TGTGCCAGCAGCTTAGCTGGGCTGGGGCGGGGGACCCAGTACTTC. The rearrangement links TRBV7-6 to TRBJ2-5; tentative D call: TRBD2 (6 bases). The ends were cut back, 0 bases at V and 7 bases at J, with 15 bases in the middle. CDR3 length: 15 amino acids. Germline CDR1 reads SGHVS; CDR2 reads FNYEAQ.

Details on this clonotype: The junction departs from germline at one end; a sequencing error may be responsible. This rearrangement joins TRBV7-6 to TRBJ1-1, with TRBD1 as a possible D gene (6 bases). Germline values: CDR1 SGHVS, CDR2 FNYEAQ. This CDR3 is 15 amino acids long. CDR3 DNA: TGTGCCAGCAGCTCCATGGGCAGGGGACGTCCTGAAGCTATCTTT. Its translation: CASSSMGRGRPEAIF.

Note on this clonotype: The junction does not match germline at one end; this may be a read error. The chain combines TRBV5-1 with TRBJ2-2; D gene ambiguous. In germline, CDR1 is SGHRS, CDR2 YFSETQ. The CDR3 length is 11 residues. The DNA of the CDR3 is TGCGCAAGCAGCTCGAGGGGGGAGCTGTTTTTT. Protein product: CASSSRGELFF. The full variable domain, rest sourced from reference TRBV5-1 and TRBJ2-2, is KAGVTQTPRYLIKTRGQQVTLSCSPISGHRSVSWYQQTPGQGLQFLFEYFSETQRNKGNFPGRFSGRQFSNSRSEMNVSTLELGDSALYLCASSSRGELFFGEGSRLTVL.

For this clonotype: Germline is not matched at one junction end, which may reflect a read error. The J gene is TRBJ2-7, the V gene TRBV7-9; D ambiguous. The V gene's germline CDR1 is SEHNR and CDR2 FQNEAQ (reference sequence). The CDR3 totals 14 residues. CDR3 protein: CASSSTDDSYEQNF. CDR3 DNA: TGCGCCAGCAGCTCAACCGACGATTCCTACGAGCAGAACTTC.

Ten or more counts support this clonotype. The CDR3 DNA reads TGCAGCGCTGGTACGAGTAACTATGGCTACACCTTC. Its protein is CSAGTSNYGYTF. The chain couples TRBV29-1 to TRBJ1-2; D remains unclear. Germline assignment: CDR1 SQVTM and CDR2 ANQGSEA. The V end lost 7 bases, the J end lost 1 base, and 10 bases lay between the germline ends. The CDR3 extends over 12 amino acids.

This clonotype came up many times. This may come from a read error, since a much larger clone is one base off. V is TRBV20-1 and J is TRBJ1-6; no clear D gene. This CDR3 is built from 12 residues. Germline CDR1 DFQATT, CDR2 SNEGSKA (reference sequence). The CDR3 DNA reads as TGCAGTGCTGGCCAGTATAATTCACCCCCCCACTTT. This translates into CSAGQYNSPPHF.

This clonotype was recorded at least ten times. The V gene is TRBV7-9, the J gene TRBJ2-1; a weak D match, TRBD1 (6 bases). The CDR3 sequence is 12 residues long. Germline CDR1 and CDR2: SEHNR and FQNEAQ (reference sequence). V was clipped by 6 bases and J by 7 bases, with 10 bases between them. DNA of the CDR3: TGTGCCAGCAGAGGGGACAATAATGAGCAGTTCTTC. Translated: CASRGDNNEQFF.

This clonotype came up once. A junction end diverges from the germline sequence, so it may reflect a read error. The V gene is TRBV19, the J gene TRBJ1-6; D is uncertain. The CDR3 is 17 amino acids. The V gene's germline CDR1 is LNHDA and CDR2 SQIVND (reference sequence). The CDR3: CASTGAGGSSYNSPLHF. CDR3 DNA: TGTGCCAGTACCGGTGCGGGCGGGAGCTCCTACAATTCACCCCTCCACTTT. The whole variable domain, remainder taken from reference TRBV19 and TRBJ1-6, is DGGITQSPKYLFRKEGQNVTLSCEQNLNHDAMYWYRQDPGQGLRLIYYSQIVNDFQKGDIAEGYSVSREKKESFPLTVTSAQKNPTAFYLCASTGAGGSSYNSPLHFGNGTRLTVT.

This clonotype was recorded only once. The chain links TRBV10-3 to TRBJ2-3; 10 bases are shared with TRBD2. This CDR3 is built from 15 residues. The germline V gene encodes CDR1 ENHRY and CDR2 SYGVKD. The V segment lost 3 bases and the J segment 0 bases; nucleotides outside the gene matches: 0. Here the CDR3 DNA reads TGTGCCATCAGTGATAGCGGGGGGAGCACAGATACGCAGTATTTT. It translates to CAISDSGGSTDTQYF.

The chain is built from TRBV2 and TRBJ1-6; D not certain. There are 14 residues in the CDR3. The V end lost 6 bases, the J end lost 6 bases, and 12 bases lay between the germline ends. From germline, CDR1 is SNHLY and CDR2 FYNNEI. Here the CDR3 reads CASSGEGSNSPLHF. The DNA for the CDR3 is TGTGCCAGCAGCGGTGAAGGTTCTAATTCACCCCTCCACTTT.

The chain joins TRBV7-4 to TRBJ2-1; weak D call: TRBD2 (5 bases). Germline-derived CDR1 and CDR2 are SGHVT and SQSDAQ. V lost 5 bases to trimming and J lost 4 bases, with 12 bases between them. This CDR3 contains 14 residues. The CDR3 loop is CASSPGGCYNEQFF. CDR3 DNA sequence: TGTGCCAGCAGCCCCGGCGGGTGTTACAATGAGCAGTTCTTC.

Ten or more counts support this clonotype. The J gene is TRBJ2-3, the V gene TRBV25-1, with 9 positions matching TRBD2. This CDR3 has 14 amino acids. The germline V gene encodes CDR1 MGHDK and CDR2 SYGVNS. Trimming removed 3 bases from V and 12 bases from J; junction bases left unmatched: 10. The CDR3 protein is CASSDGLARGVQYF. CDR3 DNA: TGTGCCAGCAGTGATGGACTAGCGAGAGGGGTTCAGTATTTT.